This T cell receptor (beta chain) derives from a study of cytomegalovirus exposure and HLA in healthy donors. The germline V gene encodes CDR1 SNHLY and CDR2 FYNNEI. With 5 bases clipped from V and 5 bases from J, the junction kept 7 bases outside the gene matches. This CDR3 has 15 residues. It was with 60 Vbeta and 13 Jbeta primers that the PCR ran. Sequencing used immunoSEQ multiplex PCR; TCRdb keeps in-frame clones, though not all of them. Here the sample spans about 150,000 clones, roughly 77% being singletons. As regards this clone: Antigen: not known.

Study-wide points: A likely sequencing artifact accounted for one observed cluster of highly shared sequence variants. Some public TCRs appeared in many individuals, while most sequences were rare.

Whether this donor was CMV seropositive was not recorded. The specimen was PBMCs. The TCR was taken from a human donor in good health. This chain links TRBV2 with TRBJ2-5, with 11 nucleotides matching TRBD2. The CDR3, as DNA: TGTGCCAGCAGTTTTAGCGGGGGGGCCGAGGAGACCCAGTACTTC. Its translation is CASSFSGGAEETQYF.